The entry below gives a single TCR beta chain sequence along with its context. Its antigen specificity is not known. Within one base of it there is no much larger clone, and no base qualities were kept. The collaborating institutions used their own protocols to collect whole blood in K2EDTA tubes. For TCRbeta analysis, collaborator samples were shipped as frozen whole blood, as isolated PBMCs, or as DNA extracted from either sample type. This sample is drawn from a study of blood T cell repertoires in COVID-19 (dated by TCRdb to the early 2020s). As for the study more broadly: Samples from collaborators originated in the United States, Italy and Spain and spanned both the acute and convalescent phases of COVID-19. The material from the prospective study consisted of cDNA or gDNA derived from T cells, B-cell-depleted T cells, or PBMCs. The dataset comprised deeply sampled blood TCRbeta repertoires from subjects exposed to, actively infected with, or recovered from COVID-19. The repertoires were made available in a free public database intended to serve as a resource for research on the immune response to SARS-CoV-2. The samples were drawn from two sources: the first 160 participants of the ongoing ImmuneRACE study, and approximately 1,300 subjects contributed by 6 global collaborators. Sample metadata almost always included a de-identified subject ID, COVID-19 status, age in years and sex. Where available, HLA class I and class II types were obtained from metadata supplied by the sample provider rather than from assay-based typing. General study outcomes and caveats: The quantity of clinical and demographic metadata differed by source and by participant and was supplied without curation.

V loses 3 bases of germline sequence and J loses 3 bases, and the interval between the two ends is 14 bases. Including cysteine and phenylalanine, the CDR3 has 14 amino acids. The DNA shown is the 42-base CDR3, in frame from base 1. Taken from the germline V gene (reference sequence), the CDR1 and CDR2 loops are DFQATT and SNEGSKA. TCRbeta CDR3 regions were amplified from genomic DNA using the immunoSEQ Assay, a bias-controlled multiplex PCR. The paper's data handling went like this. Within the assay, amplification of reference gene primers was used to estimate how many nucleated cells each sample contained. Sequence reads were collapsed and filtered to measure the absolute abundance of every unique TCRbeta CDR3 rearrangement. For each sample, productive Simpson clonality was calculated as the square root of Simpson's diversity index over productive rearrangements. TCRdb took over this immuneACCESS table, retaining in-frame rearrangements with V and J assigned. Such tables are incomplete; in checked studies, under half of the missing clones stem from an unresolved V gene, and the remainder is unexplained. The V and J calls and the clone size are those of that table, but D and trimming were determined from the DNA. In this sample the table shows about 320,000 clones, 65% to 90% of which occur a single time. The top ten clones comprise around 7.2% of the sample.

The receptor was isolated from a human donor in a cohort sampled during active COVID-19. Recombination linked TRBV20-1 to TRBJ1-1; the D segment could be TRBD1, given 5 matching bases. Material: peripheral blood. The encoded CDR3 is CSASIRQGDTEAFF. The DNA reads as follows: TGCAGTGCTAGTATCAGGCAGGGCGACACTGAAGCTTTCTTT.